The sequence of this T cell receptor beta chain was determined in a study of T cells after yellow fever vaccination (dated by TCRdb to between 2017 and 2020). Turning to the overall study: The SMART-Seq v4 Ultra Low Input RNA kit was used to prepare libraries from fractions with low cell numbers. To follow T-cell clones before and after primary and booster YFV17D yellow fever vaccination, bulk TCR alpha and beta repertoires were sequenced over time. Two healthy male donors, one aged 18 to 29 and one aged 30 to 40 years, made up the cohort. Blood samples were taken at several timepoints before and after primary and secondary immunization, and bulk PBMC replicates and cell subsets were isolated.

TCR cDNA was synthesized by 5'RACE template switching, which introduced a universal primer site and unique molecular identifiers. Priming for cDNA synthesis came from both the TCR alpha and TCR beta constant segments. Libraries were amplified in two PCR steps, with sample barcodes and sequencing adapters added in the second step. Sequencing of libraries was performed on Illumina HiSeq 2500 (2x100 bp) or NovaSeq (2x150 bp). Processing in the source paper ran as follows. Reads were demultiplexed and collapsed into UMI consensus sequences with MIGEC, and V(D)J alignment was performed with MiXCR. Vaccine-responding clonotypes were defined with edgeR using replicate PBMC samples, requiring FDR below 0.01 and a log2 fold change above 5 up to day 15. Each bulk clonotype was labeled CD4 or CD8 based on which sequenced repertoire, CD4 or CD8, contained the clonotype at higher abundance. TCRdb trimmed public reads at Q25 via fastp, called clones via MiXCR and kept in-frame beta chains. One record per CDR3 amino acid sequence lists the most common genes and DNA. The V and J calls, along with clone size, are taken from TCRdb and not from the paper's own processing. The sample table contains 200,000 to 250,000 distinct CDR3 sequences; only one count was recorded for 6.9% of them. The top ten hold roughly 0.93% of the sample.

Study-level results and caveats: Compared with the primary T-cell response, the secondary T-cell response was faster but weaker, reaching its peak on day 5 rather than on day 15. Only a couple of donors were included in the study, so the extent to which the findings can be generalized is limited. After the booster, most clones that had expanded after primary vaccination were detected again (approximately 95% of CD4 and about 88% of CD8), suggesting broad maintenance of memory. A small share of clonotypes was detected in both CD4 and CD8 compartments, with the overlap likely arising from convergent recombination. FACS-sorted repertoires could contain abundant contaminating clonotypes from the bulk population, so computational filtering was required.

Interpreted using the paper, the treatment or condition label stands for: live attenuated yellow fever vaccine strain. PBMCs were isolated from peripheral blood using a standard Ficoll-Paque protocol. CD4 and CD8 T-cell fractions were isolated with Dynabeads CD4 and CD8 positive selection kits. RNA was extracted with TriZol from bulk PBMCs, CD4 and CD8 fractions, and dextramer-positive and dextramer-negative fractions. Many counts were recorded for this clonotype. Its antigen has not been determined. No much larger clone is present one base from it, and per-base qualities are unavailable. CDR1 and CDR2 were assigned from the germline V gene as SGHRS and YFSETQ. The CDR3 numbers 15 residues from cysteine through phenylalanine. Left in the record is the CDR3 DNA by itself, 45 bases read in frame from the first base. After removal of 2 bases from V and 6 bases from J, the junction retains 4 bases not matched to a gene.

The sample in question was CD4+ T cells sorted from PBMCs, obtained 15 days after the yellow fever booster vaccination. Rearrangement joined TRBV5-1 to TRBJ2-2, with 10 bases in between that match TRBD2. The clonotype originates from a man younger than 40 who received the YFV17D yellow fever vaccine. The CDR3 loop reads CASSFLAGASGELFF. The nucleotide sequence reads TGCGCCAGCAGCTTCCTAGCGGGAGCTTCCGGGGAGCTGTTTTTT.